These T cell receptor beta chains were read from a single sample in a study of blood T cell repertoires in COVID-19. The method was immunoSEQ multiplex PCR; TCRdb's version includes in-frame clones alone and lacks a portion of them. The sample has 190,000 or so clones, around 86% seen once. The specimen was peripheral blood. These receptor sequences come from a man in his forties with active or convalescent COVID-19. Each CDR3 is given with its conserved first and last residue. The D gene is left open where the match is weak. The size entry is marked missing in some rows and otherwise reads once, few, many or a size class.

TRBD1 TRBJ1-4 TRBV7-2 once CASSLAGGTENEKLFF TGTGCCAGCAGCTTAGCGGGCGGGACAGAAAATGAAAAACTGTTTTTT
. TRBJ1-1 TRBV5-4 . CASSGQTLPEAFF TGTGCCAGCAGCGGACAGACCTTGCCTGAAGCTTTCTTT
. TRBJ1-5 TRBV10-3 . CAISEGVDNQPQHF TGTGCCATCAGTGAGGGAGTTGACAATCAGCCCCAGCATTTT
. TRBJ1-2 TRBV7-2 . CASSSRDFYGYTF TGTGCCAGCAGCTCCCGGGACTTCTATGGCTACACCTTC
TRBD1 TRBJ2-1 TRBV27 . CASSPTGDVSYNEQFF TGTGCCAGCAGTCCCACAGGGGACGTCTCCTACAATGAGCAGTTCTTC
. TRBJ1-1 TRBV3-1/TRBV3-2 . CASSQDMGGVTEAFF TGTGCCAGCAGCCAAGATATGGGGGGGGTCACTGAAGCTTTCTTT
TRBD1 TRBJ1-5 TRBV19 few CATAASGGKSQPQHF TGTGCCACCGCCGCCTCAGGGGGCAAAAGTCAGCCCCAGCATTTT
. TRBJ2-1 TRBV21-1 . CASTDSSFYNEQFF TGTGCCAGCACGGACAGTAGCTTTTACAATGAGCAGTTCTTC
. TRBJ2-2 TRBV3-1/TRBV3-2 . CASSQDRRAGELFF TGTGCCAGCAGCCAAGATCGGAGGGCCGGGGAGCTGTTTTTT
. TRBJ2-7 TRBV6-2/TRBV6-3 . CASSSPDPVRGF TGTGCCAGCAGTTCCCCCGACCCTGTTCGGGGCTTC
. TRBJ1-3 TRBV15 once CATSRETGTSGNTIYF TGTGCCACCAGCAGAGAAACAGGGACCTCTGGAAACACCATATATTTT
TRBD1 TRBJ1-2 TRBV19 . CASSLGQASLGYTF TGTGCCAGTAGTCTGGGACAGGCGTCCCTCGGCTACACCTTC
. TRBJ1-4 TRBV7-2 . CASSLSIQGLSNEKLFF TGTGCCAGCAGCTTATCCATTCAGGGACTATCTAATGAAAAACTGTTTTTT
TRBD1 TRBJ1-2 TRBV6-2/TRBV6-3 . CASSYSRRRGHGYTF TGTGCCAGCAGTTACTCGAGGCGGAGGGGGCATGGCTACACCTTC
. TRBJ2-7 TRBV18 . CASSPGGISYEQYF TGTGCCAGCTCACCGGGGGGAATCTCCTACGAGCAGTACTTC